One and the same sample provided the 25 T cell receptor beta chains below, sequenced in a study of T cell changes during pregnancy in multiple sclerosis (dated by TCRdb to between 2018 and 2021). Libraries came from the immunoSEQ multiplex PCR assay. The table was pulled from immuneACCESS by TCRdb, which kept in-frame rearrangements only. Such tables lose some clones; where checked, under half of the loss comes from unresolved V genes, and the rest has no known cause. Here the sample has about 59,000 clones; less than 95% occur a single time. 2.5% to 3% of the sample is held by the ten biggest clonotypes. Source: CD8+ T cells from peripheral blood mononuclear cells, taken after pregnancy. These TCRs come from a female donor with multiple sclerosis, enrolled in a pregnancy study.

V and J are TRBV4-3 and TRBJ2-4; tentatively, D is TRBD1 (6 bases). The CDR3 covers 16 residues. The ends were cut back, 0 bases at V and 6 bases at J, with 15 bases in the middle. Germline CDR1 and CDR2: LGHNA and YSLEER. The CDR3 sequence: CASSQDRWGQRNIQYF. DNA of the CDR3: TGCGCCAGCAGCCAAGATCGCTGGGGGCAGCGAAACATTCAGTACTTC.

This chain connects TRBV5-6 to TRBJ2-3; no firm D call. This CDR3 is 15 amino acids long. Germline V lookup: CDR1 SGHDT, CDR2 YYEEEE. Trimming stripped 4 bases from V and 2 bases from J, with 14 bases between. The CDR3 reads CASSLKTSLTDTQYF. CDR3 coding DNA: TGTGCCAGCAGCCTAAAGACTTCACTCACAGATACGCAGTATTTT.

The genes are TRBV9 and TRBJ2-7; D possibly corresponds to TRBD1 (6 bases). The CDR3 has 15 amino acids. Trimming shortened V by 2 bases and J by 4 bases, and 16 bases separated the two germline ends. Germline loops: CDR1 SGDLS, CDR2 YYNGEE. CDR3 in DNA: TGTGCCAGCAGCGTTACGGGGACAACTCCTTACGAGCAGTACTTC. It encodes CASSVTGTTPYEQYF.

The chain links TRBV27 to TRBJ2-7; maybe TRBD2 (5 bases). This CDR3 has 15 residues. Germline CDR1 and CDR2: MNHEY and SMNVEV (reference sequence). The V end was cut by 3 bases, the J end by 2 bases, with 14 bases between. CDR3 region: CASSFGLQVAYEQYF. In nucleotides, the CDR3 is TGTGCCAGCAGTTTTGGACTCCAGGTAGCCTACGAGCAGTACTTC.

In this sample, this clone turned up once. J is TRBJ2-7 and V is TRBV6-6; 9 bases align to TRBD1. Trimming cost V 4 bases and J 2 bases; bases outside gene matches: 3. This CDR3 spans 14 amino acids. The germline V gene encodes CDR1 MNHNY and CDR2 SVGAGI (reference sequence). CDR3 sequence reads: CASSFDRGAYEQYF. CDR3 nucleotides: TGTGCCAGCAGTTTCGACAGGGGGGCCTACGAGCAGTACTTC.

The rearrangement joins TRBV6-5 to TRBJ2-1; 9 positions agree with TRBD2. Unmatched junction bases numbered 3, after V lost 5 bases and J lost 4 bases. The CDR3 has 14 amino acids. The V gene's germline CDR1 is MNHEY and CDR2 SVGAGI. DNA for the CDR3: TGTGCCAGCAGTAAAGGACTAGCGTACAATGAGCAGTTCTTC. As protein: CASSKGLAYNEQFF.

The rearrangement uses TRBV5-8 and TRBJ1-2; TRBD1 agrees at 7 bases. Unmatched junction bases numbered 9, after V lost 3 bases and J lost 4 bases. The CDR3 has 15 residues. Germline assignment: CDR1 SGHTS and CDR2 YDEGEE. The CDR3 DNA reads as TGTGCCAGCAGCTCCGACAGGGATCGAGGCTATGGCTACACCTTC. Translation: CASSSDRDRGYGYTF. The whole variable domain, remainder taken from reference TRBV5-8 and TRBJ1-2, is EAGVTQSPTHLIKTRGQQATLRCSPISGHTSVYWYQQALGLGLQFLLWYDEGEERNRGNFPPRFSGRQFPNYSSELNVNALELEDSALYLCASSSDRDRGYGYTFGSGTRLTVV.

The chain's CDR3 is CASSLRGQPRNQPQHF. Written as DNA, the CDR3 is TGTGCCAGCAGCTTAAGGGGGCAGCCTCGGAATCAGCCCCAGCATTTT. The chain uses TRBV7-3 and TRBJ1-5; the D gene is possibly TRBD1 (6 bases). Germline assignment: CDR1 SGHTA and CDR2 FQGTGA. V was cut by 1 base and J by 4 bases, with 14 bases left in between. The CDR3 length is 16 residues.

V gene TRBV6-1 combines with J gene TRBJ1-2; TRBD1 is a possible D gene (5 bases). The ends were cut back, 10 bases at V and 4 bases at J, with 10 bases in the middle. Germline V gene lookup returns CDR1 MNHNS and CDR2 SASEGT. This CDR3 is 11 amino acids long. The CDR3 coding sequence is TGTGCCACACGCGGGACCTATGGCTACACCTTC. Encoded protein: CATRGTYGYTF.

The gene calls are TRBV5-1 and TRBJ2-7; maybe TRBD2 (6 bases). CDR3 length: 13 amino acids. Germline CDR1 is SGHRS and CDR2 is YFSETQ. V was shortened by 4 bases and J by 5 bases, with 13 bases between the two germline ends. The CDR3 bases are TGCGCCAGCAGCCCCGGCGGGGCCGACGAGCAGTACTTC. Protein product: CASSPGGADEQYF.

The V gene is TRBV4-1, the J gene TRBJ2-7; 7 bases align to TRBD1. V dropped 0 bases and J dropped 1; count of bases not matched to a gene: 3. Germline assignment: CDR1 MGHRA and CDR2 YSYEKL. This CDR3 is built from 15 residues. The CDR3 is CASSQEWGQSYEQYF. Here the CDR3 DNA reads TGCGCCAGCAGCCAAGAATGGGGACAGTCCTACGAGCAGTACTTC.

The chain employs TRBV9 and TRBJ2-3, with 7 bases identical to TRBD2. The ends lost 3 bases at V and 3 bases at J; junction bases unmatched: 13. Germline CDR1 SGDLS, CDR2 YYNGEE. The CDR3 covers 17 residues. CDR3: CASSALGSGMMTDTQYF. The DNA of the CDR3 is TGTGCCAGCAGCGCTCTAGGGAGCGGGATGATGACAGATACGCAGTATTTT. The whole variable domain, remainder taken from reference TRBV9 and TRBJ2-3, is DSGVTQTPKHLITATGQRVTLRCSPRSGDLSVYWYQQSLDQGLQFLIQYYNGEERAKGNILERFSAQQFPDLHSELNLSSLELGDSALYFCASSALGSGMMTDTQYFGPGTRLTVL.

The chain uses TRBV5-1 and TRBJ2-1; 9 positions agree with TRBD1. Germline CDR1 is SGHRS and CDR2 is YFSETQ. This CDR3 has 15 residues. V lost 1 base, J lost 4 bases, and 3 bases stayed unmatched. The CDR3 DNA sequence: TGCGCCAGCAGCTTGCTACAGGGGGCGTACAATGAGCAGTTCTTC. The encoded protein is CASSLLQGAYNEQFF. Full variable domain (remainder filled in from reference TRBV5-1 and TRBJ2-1): KAGVTQTPRYLIKTRGQQVTLSCSPISGHRSVSWYQQTPGQGLQFLFEYFSETQRNKGNFPGRFSGRQFSNSRSEMNVSTLELGDSALYLCASSLLQGAYNEQFFGPGTRLTVL.

A note on this clone: Sequence at one end of the junction differs from germline and may be a read error. V and J are TRBV9 and TRBJ2-7; 8 positions match TRBD1. The CDR3 consists of 13 residues. CDR1 is SGDLS, CDR2 YYNGEE, per germline. The chain's CDR3 is CASSSGQGSEQCF. The CDR3 nucleotides read TGTGCCAGCAGCTCCGGACAGGGATCCGAGCAGTGCTTC. Supplemented by reference TRBV9 and TRBJ2-7, the full variable domain reads DSGVTQTPKHLITATGQRVTLRCSPRSGDLSVYWYQQSLDQGLQFLIQYYNGEERAKGNILERFSAQQFPDLHSELNLSSLELGDSALYFCASSSGQGSEQCFGPGTRLTVT.

V and J are TRBV5-5 and TRBJ2-1, with TRBD2 identical over 8 bases. CDR1 and CDR2 (germline): SGHKS, YYEKEE (reference sequence). The ends lost 5 bases at V and 2 bases at J; junction bases unmatched: 3. The CDR3 totals 14 residues. CDR3 amino acids: CASRAGGTYNEQFF. In DNA, the CDR3 is TGTGCCAGCAGGGCGGGAGGAACCTACAATGAGCAGTTCTTC.

The chain employs TRBV7-9 and TRBJ1-1, with D uncertain. Germline loops: CDR1 SEHNR, CDR2 FQNEAQ (reference sequence). This CDR3 is 11 amino acids long. V lost 11 bases and J lost 1, with 8 bases in between. Here the CDR3 DNA reads TGTGCCGGCGCAGGGAACACTGAAGCTTTCTTT. This gives the protein CAGAGNTEAFF.

The chain is built from TRBV11-3 and TRBJ2-7; 8 bases line up with TRBD2. The V gene end was trimmed by 7 bases and the J gene end by 5 bases; junction bases not matched to a gene: 13. CDR1 is SGHNT, CDR2 YENEEA, per germline. CDR3 length: 15 residues. CDR3 nucleotide sequence: TGTGCCAGCAACAACTGGGCGGGACTAGTCAACGAGCAGTACTTC. Protein: CASNNWAGLVNEQYF.

The rearrangement uses TRBV7-9 and TRBJ2-4; perhaps TRBD2 as D (5 bases). This CDR3 contains 15 residues. V lost 0 bases and J 4 bases, leaving 10 bases between the germline ends. Germline V CDR1 and CDR2: SEHNR, FQNEAQ (reference sequence). CDR3 residues: CASSLATGMKNIQYF. CDR3 bases: TGTGCCAGCAGCTTAGCCACCGGGATGAAAAACATTCAGTACTTC.

The V and J genes are TRBV29-1 and TRBJ1-2; TRBD1 aligns across 8 bases. The CDR3 covers 11 residues. The germline V gene has CDR1 SQVTM and CDR2 ANQGSEA. V shed 6 bases, J shed 8 bases, and the junction held 5 bases outside the gene matches. CDR3 in DNA: TGCAGCGTCAGGGGGCTTAGCGGCTACACCTTC. It yields the protein CSVRGLSGYTF.

This chain links TRBV28 with TRBJ2-4, with TRBD2 matching 7 bases. The V gene end was trimmed by 2 bases and the J gene end by 2 bases; junction bases not matched to a gene: 6. Germline loops: CDR1 MDHEN, CDR2 SYDVKM. The length of the CDR3 is 16 residues. The CDR3 is CASSLLAVPPKNIQYF. In DNA, the CDR3 is TGTGCCAGCAGTTTACTAGCGGTGCCGCCCAAAAACATTCAGTACTTC.

V gene TRBV11-2 combines with J gene TRBJ1-1; D not certain. Germline-derived CDR1 and CDR2 are SGHAT and FQNNGV. The CDR3 is made up of 14 amino acids. The ends were cut back, 5 bases at V and 1 base at J, with 11 bases in the middle. The CDR3 region has the DNA TGTGCCAGCAGCCTGGCTGGGCCGAACACTGAAGCTTTCTTT. It encodes CASSLAGPNTEAFF.

The rearrangement uses TRBV9 and TRBJ2-7; TRBD2 aligns across 7 bases. V gave up 2 bases and J gave up 1 base; unmatched junction bases: 6. Germline CDR1 SGDLS, CDR2 YYNGEE. The CDR3 is 15 amino acids. CDR3 nucleotides: TGTGCCAGCAGCGTCAACTGGGACTATTCCTACGAGCAGTACTTC. Protein: CASSVNWDYSYEQYF.

The chain recombines TRBV18 with TRBJ2-1; D possibly corresponds to TRBD1 (6 bases). CDR3 length: 14 amino acids. Germline CDR1 and CDR2: KGHSH and LQKENI. V was shortened by 5 bases and J by 3 bases, with 11 bases between the two germline ends. CDR3 sequence (DNA): TGTGCCAGCTCAACGGGACACTTCTACAATGAGCAGTTCTTC. This encodes CASSTGHFYNEQFF.

V and J are TRBV7-9 and TRBJ1-2; D is possibly TRBD1 (6 bases). Germline CDR1 is SEHNR and CDR2 is FQNEAQ (reference sequence). Deletions cut 2 bases from V and 2 bases from J, with 12 bases between. The CDR3 has 15 residues. The CDR3 protein is CASSLSIGQNYGYTF. Written as DNA, the CDR3 is TGTGCCAGCAGCTTATCGATCGGACAGAACTATGGCTACACCTTC.

The CDR3 coding sequence is TGTGCCAGCAGCGCGACAGGGGGCGCCGGTTACGAGCAGTACTTC. Its translation: CASSATGGAGYEQYF. This chain links TRBV9 with TRBJ2-7; 10 positions match TRBD1. Germline lookup yields CDR1 SGDLS and CDR2 YYNGEE. V shed 3 bases, J shed 4 bases, and the junction held 7 bases outside the gene matches. The CDR3 spans 15 residues.